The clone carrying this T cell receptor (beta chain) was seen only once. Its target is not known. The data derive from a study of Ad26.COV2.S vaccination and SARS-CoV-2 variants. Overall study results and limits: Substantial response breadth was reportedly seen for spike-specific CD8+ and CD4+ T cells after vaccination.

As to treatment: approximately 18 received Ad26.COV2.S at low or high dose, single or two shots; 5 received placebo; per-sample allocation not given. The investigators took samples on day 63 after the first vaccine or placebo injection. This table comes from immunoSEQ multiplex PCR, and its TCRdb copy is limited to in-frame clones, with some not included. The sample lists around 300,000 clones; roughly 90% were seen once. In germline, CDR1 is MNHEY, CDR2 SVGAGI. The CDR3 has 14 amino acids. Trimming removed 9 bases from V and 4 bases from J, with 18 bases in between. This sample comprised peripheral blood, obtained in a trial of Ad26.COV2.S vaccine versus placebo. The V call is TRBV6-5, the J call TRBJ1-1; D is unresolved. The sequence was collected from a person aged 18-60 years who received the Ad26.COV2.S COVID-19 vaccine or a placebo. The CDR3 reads CASPSPRESTEAFF. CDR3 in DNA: TGTGCCAGTCCTTCCCCGAGGGAAAGCACTGAAGCTTTCTTT.